Detailed here is one T cell receptor (beta chain). The antigen is undetermined. MiXCR, applied by TCRdb to the 5' RACE reads, yields one record per CDR3 protein. The data hold hundreds of thousands of distinct CDR3 sequences, with 25% to 30% observed a single time. This entry comes from a study of CD8 T cells in ankylosing spondylitis. Study-wide results and limits: Both synovial fluid and blood in reactive arthritis had previously been reported to carry some motif variants. Ankylosing spondylitis blood seemed to carry a telltale TCR beta motif made of under ten highly homologous variants.

Germline lookup yields CDR1 SEHNR and CDR2 FQNEAQ (reference sequence). The CDR3 runs 17 residues. V was shortened by 2 bases and J by 0 bases, with 13 bases between the two germline ends. Sequencing was performed on blood, either unsorted or a sorted T cell fraction (not recorded which). The rearrangement links TRBV7-9 to TRBJ2-2; D remains unclear. This clonotype was obtained from a male donor with ankylosing spondylitis. CDR3 region: CASSLYSQAPNTGELFF. The CDR3 DNA reads as TGTGCCAGCAGCTTATATAGCCAGGCCCCGAACACCGGGGAGCTGTTTTTT. The full variable domain, in which reference TRBV7-9 and TRBJ2-2 provide the parts outside the CDR3, is DTGVSQNPRHKITKRGQNVTFRCDPISEHNRLYWYRQTLGQGPEFLTYFQNEAQLEKSRLLSDRFSAERPKGSFSTLEIQRTEQGDSAMYLCASSLYSQAPNTGELFFGEGSRLTVL.